This T cell receptor (beta chain) comes out of a study of neurological immune-mediated disorders. TCRdb itself ran the 5' RACE reads through MiXCR, one entry per CDR3 protein. This table holds some 95,000 distinct CDR3 sequences, 3.5% found once. The unsorted libraries originated from 2 million PBMCs kept at -80 C. This clonotype has ten or more counts. Its antigen is unknown. V lost 4 bases to trimming and J lost 2 bases, with 15 bases between them. Germline V gives CDR1 SGHRS, CDR2 YFSETQ. This CDR3 is 15 amino acids long. Overall study results and limits: One related-CDR3 cluster, which may be a signature, held the repertoires of 18 of 34 multiple sclerosis patients after phylogenetic grouping.

The source of this sequence is a woman between 18 and 30 years old with multiple sclerosis. Sequencing was carried out using PBMCs. This chain joins TRBV5-1 and TRBJ1-1, with a weak D call TRBD1 (6 bases). This CDR3 reads CASSPQTGFNTEAFF. The CDR3 coding sequence is TGCGCCAGCAGCCCTCAGACAGGTTTCAACACTGAAGCTTTCTTT.